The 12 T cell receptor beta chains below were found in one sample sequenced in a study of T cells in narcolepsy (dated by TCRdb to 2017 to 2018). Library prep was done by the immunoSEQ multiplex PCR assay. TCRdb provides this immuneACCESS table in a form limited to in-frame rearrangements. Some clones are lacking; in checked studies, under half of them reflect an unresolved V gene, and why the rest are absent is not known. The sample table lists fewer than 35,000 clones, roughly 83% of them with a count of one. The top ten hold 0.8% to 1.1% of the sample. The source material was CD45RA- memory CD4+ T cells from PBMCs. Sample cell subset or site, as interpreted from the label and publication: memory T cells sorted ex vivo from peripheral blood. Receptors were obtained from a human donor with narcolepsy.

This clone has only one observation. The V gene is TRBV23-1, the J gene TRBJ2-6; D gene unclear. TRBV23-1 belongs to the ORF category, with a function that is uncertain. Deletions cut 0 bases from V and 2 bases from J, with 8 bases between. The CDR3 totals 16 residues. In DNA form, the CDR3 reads TGCGCCAGCAGTCAATCTAAACCCCCTGGGGCCAACGTCCTGACTTTC. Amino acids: CASSQSKPPGANVLTF.

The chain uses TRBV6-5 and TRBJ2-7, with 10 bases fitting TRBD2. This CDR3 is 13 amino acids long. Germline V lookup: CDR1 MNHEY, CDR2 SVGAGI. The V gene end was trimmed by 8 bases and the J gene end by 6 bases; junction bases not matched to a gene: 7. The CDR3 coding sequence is TGTGCCAGCTCGAAGCGGGAGGGTGGCGAGCAGTACTTC. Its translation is CASSKREGGEQYF.

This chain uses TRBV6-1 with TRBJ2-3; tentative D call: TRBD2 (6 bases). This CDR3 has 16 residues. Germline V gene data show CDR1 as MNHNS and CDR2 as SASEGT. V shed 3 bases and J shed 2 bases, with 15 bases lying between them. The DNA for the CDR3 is TGTGCCAGCAGTGACCTCTGGCGGGAAAACACAGATACGCAGTATTTT. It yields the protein CASSDLWRENTDTQYF.

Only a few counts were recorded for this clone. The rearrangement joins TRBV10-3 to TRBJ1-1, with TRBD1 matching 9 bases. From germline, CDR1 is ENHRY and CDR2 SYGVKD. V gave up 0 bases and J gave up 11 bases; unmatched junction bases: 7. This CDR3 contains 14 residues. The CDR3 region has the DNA TGTGCCATCAGTGAGTCGTACGGGACAGGGACGGCTTTCTTT. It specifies CAISESYGTGTAFF.

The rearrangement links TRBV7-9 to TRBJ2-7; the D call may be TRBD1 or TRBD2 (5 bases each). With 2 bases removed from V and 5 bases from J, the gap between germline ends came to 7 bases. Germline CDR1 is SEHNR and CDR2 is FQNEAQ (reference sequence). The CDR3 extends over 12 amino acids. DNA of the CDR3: TGTGCCAGCAGCTTACAGGGAGACGAGCAGTACTTC. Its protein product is CASSLQGDEQYF.

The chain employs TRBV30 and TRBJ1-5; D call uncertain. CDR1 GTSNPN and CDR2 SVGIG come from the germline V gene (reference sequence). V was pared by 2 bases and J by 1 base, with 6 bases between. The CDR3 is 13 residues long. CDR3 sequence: CAWSSHSNQPQHF. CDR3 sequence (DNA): TGTGCCTGGAGTTCACACAGCAATCAGCCCCAGCATTTT.

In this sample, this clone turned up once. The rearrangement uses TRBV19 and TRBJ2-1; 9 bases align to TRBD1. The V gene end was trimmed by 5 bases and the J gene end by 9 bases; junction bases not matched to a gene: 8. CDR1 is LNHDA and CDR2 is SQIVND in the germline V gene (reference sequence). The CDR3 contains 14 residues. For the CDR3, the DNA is TGTGCCAGTAGTTCAGGGACAGGGCCTGGTGAGCAGTTCTTC. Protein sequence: CASSSGTGPGEQFF.

The CDR3 reads CASSSPEMNTEAFF. CDR3 nucleotide sequence: TGTGCCAGCAGTTCCCCGGAGATGAACACTGAAGCTTTCTTT. This chain joins TRBV6-5 and TRBJ1-1, with unresolved D. Germline V lookup: CDR1 MNHEY, CDR2 SVGAGI. Between the trimmed V and J ends, which lost 4 bases and 0 bases, there was a span of 9 bases. The CDR3 totals 14 residues.

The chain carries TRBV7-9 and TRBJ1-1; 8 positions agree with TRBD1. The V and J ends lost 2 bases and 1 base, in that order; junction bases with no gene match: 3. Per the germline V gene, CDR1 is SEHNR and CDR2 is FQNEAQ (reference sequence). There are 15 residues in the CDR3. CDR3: CASSLSDRENTEAFF. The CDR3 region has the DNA TGTGCCAGCAGCTTATCGGACAGGGAGAACACTGAAGCTTTCTTT.

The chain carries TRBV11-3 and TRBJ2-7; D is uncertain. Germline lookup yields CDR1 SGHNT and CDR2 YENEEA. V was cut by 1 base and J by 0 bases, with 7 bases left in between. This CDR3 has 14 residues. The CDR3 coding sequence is TGTGCCAGCAGCTTAGTTGGCGCCTCCTACGAGCAGTACTTC. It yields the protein CASSLVGASYEQYF.

The CDR3 region has the DNA TGTGCCAGCAGCTCAAATACCGGGACAGGGAAGAGCGGGGAGCTGTTTTTT. Its translation: CASSSNTGTGKSGELFF. The V gene is TRBV9, the J gene TRBJ2-2; 9 positions match TRBD1. With V trimmed by 4 bases and J by 7 bases, 14 bases remained unmatched. Germline V gene sequence: CDR1 SGDLS, CDR2 YYNGEE. This CDR3 contains 17 residues.

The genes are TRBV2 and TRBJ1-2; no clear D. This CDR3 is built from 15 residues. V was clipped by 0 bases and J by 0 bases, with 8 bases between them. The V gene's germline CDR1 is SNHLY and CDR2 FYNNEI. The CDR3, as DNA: TGTGCCAGCAGTGAAGCGCGGGGTTCTAACTATGGCTACACCTTC. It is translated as CASSEARGSNYGYTF. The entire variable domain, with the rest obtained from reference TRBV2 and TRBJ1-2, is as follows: EPEVTQTPSHQVTQMGQEVILRCVPISNHLYFYWYRQILGQKVEFLVSFYNNEISEKSEIFDDQFSVERPDGSNFTLKIRSTKLEDSAMYFCASSEARGSNYGYTFGSGTRLTVV.